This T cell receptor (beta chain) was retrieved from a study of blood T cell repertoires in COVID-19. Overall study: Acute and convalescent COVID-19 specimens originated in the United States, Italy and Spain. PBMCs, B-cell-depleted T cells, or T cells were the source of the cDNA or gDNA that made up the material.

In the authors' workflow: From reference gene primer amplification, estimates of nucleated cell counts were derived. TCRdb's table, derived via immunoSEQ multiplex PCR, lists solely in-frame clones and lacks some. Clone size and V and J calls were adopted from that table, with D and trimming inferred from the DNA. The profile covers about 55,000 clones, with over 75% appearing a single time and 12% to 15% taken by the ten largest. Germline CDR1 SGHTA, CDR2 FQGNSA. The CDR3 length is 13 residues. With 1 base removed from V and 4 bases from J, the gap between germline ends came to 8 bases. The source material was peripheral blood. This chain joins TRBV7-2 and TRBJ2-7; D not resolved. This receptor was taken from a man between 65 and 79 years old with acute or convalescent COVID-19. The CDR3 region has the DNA TGTGCCAGCAGCTTAGGATCGGGTTACGAGCAGTACTTC. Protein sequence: CASSLGSGYEQYF.